A single sample is the source of the 26 T cell receptor beta chains below, sequenced in a study of T-cell memory formation after mild COVID-19. One entry per CDR3 protein, called by TCRdb with MiXCR from the 5' RACE reads. This table has about 190,000 distinct CDR3 sequences, around 17% appearing once. The sample comprised PBMCs or a T cell subset sorted from them (not recorded which). The source of these receptors is an adult woman who had mild COVID-19 (a few samples of this study predate the infection). Cell type and time point are not known.

The chain links TRBV5-1 to TRBJ2-2, with D possibly called TRBD1 or TRBD2 (5 bases each). The germline CDR1 and CDR2 sequences are SGHRS and YFSETQ. The CDR3 extends over 16 amino acids. V lost 4 bases and J 4 bases, leaving 17 bases between the germline ends. The CDR3 DNA sequence: TGCGCCAGCAGCCCCCCGGGGACCAGCCCCACCGGGGAGCTGTTTTTT. It specifies CASSPPGTSPTGELFF. Complete variable domain (other parts from reference TRBV5-1 and TRBJ2-2): KAGVTQTPRYLIKTRGQQVTLSCSPISGHRSVSWYQQTPGQGLQFLFEYFSETQRNKGNFPGRFSGRQFSNSRSEMNVSTLELGDSALYLCASSPPGTSPTGELFFGEGSRLTVL.

V is TRBV24-1 and J is TRBJ2-7; TRBD1 aligns across 7 bases. The V and J ends lost 2 bases and 7 bases, in that order; junction bases with no gene match: 4. Germline V gene lookup returns CDR1 KGHDR and CDR2 SFDVKD. This CDR3 region has 13 residues. This CDR3 is CATSDSGQREQYF. CDR3 sequence (DNA): TGTGCCACCAGTGATTCGGGACAGCGGGAGCAGTACTTC.

This clonotype was observed a few times. The chain carries TRBV5-1 and TRBJ2-5; 15 bases are shared with TRBD2. Germline V gene sequence: CDR1 SGHRS, CDR2 YFSETQ. The CDR3 has 16 amino acids. The V gene end was trimmed by 4 bases and the J gene end by 5 bases; junction bases not matched to a gene: 6. The CDR3: CASSPGLAGGMETQYF. The CDR3 region has the DNA TGCGCCAGCAGCCCCGGACTAGCGGGGGGGATGGAGACCCAGTACTTC.

Only a few counts were recorded for this clonotype. The CDR3 reads CSARPKDRDGYTF. The CDR3 DNA reads as TGCAGTGCTAGACCGAAGGACAGGGATGGCTACACCTTC. This chain links TRBV20-1 with TRBJ1-2; TRBD1 matches at 8 bases. Germline-derived CDR1 and CDR2 are DFQATT and SNEGSKA (reference sequence). CDR3 length: 13 amino acids. The V and J ends lost 2 bases and 6 bases, in that order; junction bases with no gene match: 5.

Only a few counts were recorded for this clonotype. The chain combines TRBV29-1 with TRBJ2-1; the D is unclear. Trimming shortened V by 5 bases and J by 3 bases, and 5 bases separated the two germline ends. The CDR3 extends over 11 amino acids. Germline V lookup: CDR1 SQVTM, CDR2 ANQGSEA. The DNA of the CDR3 is TGCAGCGTTTCATTCTACAATGAGCAGTTCTTC. This codes for CSVSFYNEQFF.

A few counts support this clonotype. The chain is built from TRBV11-2 and TRBJ1-1; D possibly corresponds to TRBD1 (5 bases). CDR1 and CDR2 from the germline V gene are SGHAT and FQNNGV. V was shortened by 3 bases and J by 6 bases, with 14 bases between the two germline ends. The CDR3 has 14 residues. In DNA form, the CDR3 reads TGTGCCAGCAGCTTCTCAGGGCGGAAACCTGAAGCTTTCTTT. It encodes CASSFSGRKPEAFF.

V and J are TRBV7-3 and TRBJ2-2, with D uncertain. Trimming cost V 0 bases and J 5 bases, with 7 bases left between them. The CDR3 loop spans 14 amino acids. CDR1 is SGHTA, CDR2 FQGTGA, per germline. Here the CDR3 DNA reads TGTGCCAGCAGCTTAACCCCCTATACCGGGGAGCTGTTTTTT. This codes for CASSLTPYTGELFF. Full variable domain (remainder filled in from reference TRBV7-3 and TRBJ2-2): GAGVSQTPSNKVTEKGKYVELRCDPISGHTALYWYRQSLGQGPEFLIYFQGTGAADDSGLPNDRFFAVRPEGSVSTLKIQRTERGDSAVYLCASSLTPYTGELFFGEGSRLTVL.

This clonotype appeared many times. CDR3 bases: TGCGCCAGCAGCCCGGGGAGCACAGATACGCAGTATTTT. Translation: CASSPGSTDTQYF. The chain links TRBV5-1 to TRBJ2-3, with TRBD2 as a possible D gene (5 bases). Trimming left V 4 bases short and J 0 bases short, with 6 bases between. The CDR3 length is 13 residues. CDR1 is SGHRS and CDR2 is YFSETQ in the germline V gene.

The chain recombines TRBV5-1 with TRBJ2-2; 11 nucleotides agree with TRBD2. The germline CDR1 and CDR2 sequences are SGHRS and YFSETQ. J was trimmed by 3 bases and V by 2 bases; bases with no gene match: 3. The CDR3 runs to 16 residues. The CDR3 region is CASSFGTSGYTGELFF. The CDR3 region has the DNA TGCGCCAGCAGCTTTGGGACTAGCGGATACACCGGGGAGCTGTTTTTT.

About this clonotype: Germline is not matched at one junction end, which may reflect a read error. V and J are TRBV6-2 or TRBV6-3 and TRBJ2-1; the match to TRBD2 covers 11 bases. Germline assignment: CDR1 MNHEY and CDR2 SVGEGT. CDR3 length equals 16 residues. The DNA for the CDR3 is TGTGTCAGCCTCAGGGCTAGCGGGAGGTCCTACAATGAGCAGTTCTTC. It yields the protein CVSLRASGRSYNEQFF.

This clonotype appeared a few times. The chain joins TRBV20-1 to TRBJ2-2, with TRBD2 matching over 9 bases. From germline, CDR1 is DFQATT and CDR2 SNEGSKA (reference sequence). The CDR3 has 16 residues. The V segment lost 0 bases and the J segment 6 bases; nucleotides outside the gene matches: 8. CDR3 sequence reads: CSARDWREGVAGELFF. The CDR3 coding sequence is TGCAGTGCTAGAGATTGGCGGGAGGGGGTAGCCGGGGAGCTGTTTTTT.

This clonotype has more than one count but fewer than ten. J is TRBJ2-3 and V is TRBV5-1; tentatively, D is TRBD2 (6 bases). The CDR3 sequence is 15 residues long. Per the germline V gene, CDR1 is SGHRS and CDR2 is YFSETQ. Trimming took 1 base from V and 5 from J, leaving 14 bases between them. CDR3 nucleotides: TGCGCCAGCAGCTTGCAACTAGCTCCCGAAGATACGCAGTATTTT. Protein sequence: CASSLQLAPEDTQYF.

This clonotype has more than one count but fewer than ten. Written as DNA, the CDR3 is TGTGCCCAACGGAGCGGGACTAGCGGGGCTCCGCCAGGCGAGCAGTACTTC. Protein sequence: CAQRSGTSGAPPGEQYF. The chain uses TRBV6-7 and TRBJ2-7; TRBD2 matches 13 bases. TRBV6-7 is an ORF for which the function is uncertain. This CDR3 is built from 17 residues. Unmatched junction bases numbered 19, after V lost 11 bases and J lost 6 bases.

The table lists this clonotype with many counts. The rearrangement joins TRBV11-2 to TRBJ2-1; D is unresolved. Looked up from germline, CDR1 is SGHAT and CDR2 is FQNNGV. With 4 bases removed from V and 9 bases from J, the gap between germline ends came to 7 bases. The CDR3 has 11 residues. The CDR3 reads CASSSGPEQFF. In DNA, the CDR3 is TGTGCCAGCAGCTCGGGTCCTGAGCAGTTCTTC.

This rearrangement joins TRBV20-1 to TRBJ2-7, with D perhaps assigned TRBD1 or TRBD2 (5 bases each). The V end lost 5 bases, the J end lost 0 bases, and 17 bases lay between the germline ends. The CDR3 contains 15 residues. Germline assignment: CDR1 DFQATT and CDR2 SNEGSKA (reference sequence). The CDR3 DNA is TGCAGTGCTTCCCCTGGGGGTCTGAGCTCCTACGAGCAGTACTTC. As protein: CSASPGGLSSYEQYF.

This rearrangement joins TRBV5-1 to TRBJ2-2; the D is unclear. The V end was cut by 0 bases, the J end by 6 bases, with 6 bases between. The CDR3 has 13 residues. Germline loops: CDR1 SGHRS, CDR2 YFSETQ. CDR3 residues: CASSLDSPGELFF. The DNA of the CDR3 is TGCGCCAGCAGCTTGGATAGCCCCGGGGAGCTGTTTTTT.

V is TRBV7-8 and J is TRBJ2-1; D is perhaps TRBD2 (5 bases). The germline V and J ends were trimmed by 0 bases and 8 bases, with 17 bases remaining between them. Germline CDR1 SGHVS, CDR2 FQNEAQ. CDR3 length equals 16 residues. The CDR3 spells CASSLASSPGFDEQFF. The CDR3 region has the DNA TGTGCCAGCAGCTTAGCGTCCTCGCCGGGGTTCGATGAGCAGTTCTTC.

The J gene is TRBJ1-5, the V gene TRBV20-1; D is perhaps TRBD1 (6 bases). The V end lost 8 bases, the J end lost 3 bases, and 17 bases lay between the germline ends. Germline loops: CDR1 DFQATT, CDR2 SNEGSKA (reference sequence). CDR3 size: 14 residues. This CDR3 is CSIGVGQNNQPQHF. CDR3 nucleotides: TGCAGTATAGGGGTCGGACAGAACAATCAGCCCCAGCATTTT.

The CDR3: CASSSRPTSQAKETQYF. The CDR3 nucleotides read TGTGCCAGCAGCTCCCGGCCGACTAGCCAGGCTAAAGAGACCCAGTACTTC. The chain joins TRBV7-3 to TRBJ2-5, with 7 bases identical to TRBD2. V shed 4 bases, J shed 3 bases, and the junction held 14 bases outside the gene matches. The germline gives CDR1 SGHTA, CDR2 FQGTGA. This CDR3 is built from 17 residues.

The genes are TRBV18 and TRBJ1-4; D gene ambiguous. CDR1 and CDR2 (germline): KGHSH, LQKENI. Trimming pared 5 bases from V and 12 bases from J, leaving 16 bases between. The CDR3 spans 13 residues. The CDR3 region has the DNA TGTGCCAGCTCAACGGAATTCGTACGGGAACTGTTTTTT. The encoded protein is CASSTEFVRELFF.

The genes are TRBV20-1 and TRBJ2-1; 9 bases fit TRBD1. CDR1 and CDR2 from the germline V gene are DFQATT and SNEGSKA (reference sequence). Trimming cost V 6 bases and J 15 bases; bases outside gene matches: 9. The CDR3 is made up of 11 amino acids. The DNA for the CDR3 is TGCAGTGCGCAACCGGGACAGGGAAGGTTCTTC. Translating gives CSAQPGQGRFF.

The V and J genes are TRBV10-2 and TRBJ1-1; D perhaps matches TRBD1 (6 bases). Trimming pared 5 bases from V and 8 bases from J, leaving 18 bases between. The CDR3 is made up of 14 amino acids. CDR1 is WSHSY, CDR2 SAAADI, per germline. CDR3 DNA: TGCGCCAGCAGTTTAGGACAGCCAGGGCGAGAAGCTTTCTTT. The encoded protein is CASSLGQPGREAFF.

The genes are TRBV12-3 or TRBV12-4 and TRBJ2-7; 9 bases are shared with TRBD1. V shed 2 bases, J shed 2 bases, and the junction held 7 bases outside the gene matches. The CDR3 contains 16 residues. The CDR3 sequence is CASSLSPGQGAYEQYF. The CDR3 bases are TGTGCCAGCAGTTTATCACCGGGACAGGGAGCCTACGAGCAGTACTTC.

This clonotype was counted ten times or more. The genes are TRBV29-1 and TRBJ2-1, with a tentative D call TRBD2 (6 bases). With 2 bases removed from V and 7 bases from J, the gap between germline ends came to 12 bases. Looked up from germline, CDR1 is SQVTM and CDR2 is ANQGSEA. The CDR3 loop spans 13 amino acids. CDR3 in DNA: TGCAGCGTTGAAAAGGGACTTCGGAATGAGCAGTTCTTC. Its translation is CSVEKGLRNEQFF.

This chain links TRBV5-1 with TRBJ2-3; D is undetermined. Trimming pared 1 base from V and 4 bases from J, leaving 10 bases between. Looked up from germline, CDR1 is SGHRS and CDR2 is YFSETQ. This CDR3 has 14 amino acids. CDR3 coding DNA: TGCGCCAGCAGCTTGAAGGGTTATGCAGATACGCAGTATTTT. It codes for CASSLKGYADTQYF.

The chain uses TRBV6-5 and TRBJ1-2; D is ambiguous. Germline values: CDR1 MNHEY, CDR2 SVGAGI. The CDR3 has 16 amino acids. V was trimmed by 0 bases and J by 0 bases, leaving 11 bases between them. The CDR3 loop is CASSYSGSGTNYGYTF. CDR3 nucleotides: TGTGCCAGCAGTTACTCCGGCTCGGGAACTAACTATGGCTACACCTTC.